A selection of T cell receptor beta chains follows, all from one sample in a study of blood T cell repertoires in COVID-19. Here immunoSEQ multiplex PCR was the method, and the copy in TCRdb shows in-frame clones only, minus some. This sample has some 280,000 clones, with 86% found just once. The sequenced sample consisted of peripheral blood. The receptors shown here come from a woman in her 30s with active or convalescent COVID-19. The CDR3 runs from the conserved cysteine through the conserved F or W. D genes are given only for firm matches. Clone size is given for some rows only: seen once, a few or many times, or a class if the clone is expanded.

J: TRBJ2-7; D: TRBD1; V: TRBV5-1; size: .; DNA: TGCGCCAGCAGCTTAGGGACAGGGGGCAACGAGCAGTACTTC; CDR3: CASSLGTGGNEQYF
J: TRBJ1-2; D: .; V: TRBV12-3/TRBV12-4; size: .; DNA: TGTGCCAGCAGTTTGGAGGGTTTACTAGGCTACACCTTC; CDR3: CASSLEGLLGYTF
J: TRBJ2-5; D: .; V: TRBV6-2/TRBV6-3; size: .; DNA: TGTGCCAGCAGTGATAACCGGGAGACCCAGTACTTC; CDR3: CASSDNRETQYF
J: TRBJ2-1; D: .; V: TRBV12-3/TRBV12-4; size: .; DNA: TGTGCCAGCAGCCTAAACTTTTGGACACAGTTCTTC; CDR3: CASSLNFWTQFF
J: TRBJ2-3; D: TRBD2; V: TRBV19; size: .; DNA: TGTGCCAGTAGTATAGGGGGAGCGGGGGGCCTTACCGACACAGATACGCAGTATTTT; CDR3: CASSIGGAGGLTDTDTQYF
J: TRBJ1-6; D: .; V: TRBV9; size: .; DNA: TGTGCCAGCAGCAGGTCGCGGGCAGGACTGAAAAATTCACCCCTCCACTTT; CDR3: CASSRSRAGLKNSPLHF
J: TRBJ1-2; D: TRBD1; V: TRBV5-1; size: .; DNA: TGCGCCAGCAGCTTGACAGGGGGCTTAGGCTACACCTTC; CDR3: CASSLTGGLGYTF
J: TRBJ1-4; D: TRBD1; V: TRBV5-1; size: .; DNA: TGCGCCAGCAGCTTGAGGCTACAGGGGGCTGGGGAAAAACTGTTTTTT; CDR3: CASSLRLQGAGEKLFF
J: TRBJ1-6; D: TRBD1; V: TRBV7-6; size: .; DNA: TGTGCCAGCAGCTTAGTTTCGGGCAGGGGGCAACTTTCTAATTCACCCCTCCACTTT; CDR3: CASSLVSGRGQLSNSPLHF
J: TRBJ2-3; D: TRBD1; V: TRBV7-9; size: .; DNA: TGTGCCAGCAGCCCGGACAGGGTTAAAACAGATACGCAGTATTTT; CDR3: CASSPDRVKTDTQYF
J: TRBJ2-5; D: TRBD2; V: TRBV6-5; size: .; DNA: TGTGCCAGCTTATGGACTAGCGGGGAAAGAACCCAGTACTTC; CDR3: CASLWTSGERTQYF
J: TRBJ2-3; D: .; V: TRBV7-3; size: .; DNA: TGTGCCAGCAGTCGATGGGGGGGCGAGGATACGCAGTATTTT; CDR3: CASSRWGGEDTQYF
J: TRBJ2-1; D: TRBD2; V: TRBV13; size: .; DNA: TGTGCCAGCAGCTCCCGGAGCGGGGGTTTTTCCTACAATGAGCAGTTCTTC; CDR3: CASSSRSGGFSYNEQFF
J: TRBJ1-2; D: .; V: TRBV5-1; size: .; DNA: TGCGCCAGCAGCTTGGTCACAAACTATGGCTACACCTTC; CDR3: CASSLVTNYGYTF
J: TRBJ1-3; D: .; V: TRBV19; size: .; DNA: TGTGCCAGTAGTAGGCTGTTCAGCTCTGGAAACACCATATATTTT; CDR3: CASSRLFSSGNTIYF
J: TRBJ1-4; D: .; V: TRBV29-1; size: .; DNA: TGCAGCGTTGAAGTTGTCGGGGAAAAACTGTTTTTT; CDR3: CSVEVVGEKLFF
J: TRBJ2-1; D: TRBD2; V: TRBV3-1/TRBV3-2; size: .; DNA: TGTGCCAGCAGCCAAGAAACCCAGCGGGGGACCGGGCAGTTCTTC; CDR3: CASSQETQRGTGQFF
J: TRBJ1-1; D: .; V: TRBV11-3; size: .; DNA: TGTGCCAGCAGCTTAGTGCGGGCTTTCTTT; CDR3: CASSLVRAFF
J: TRBJ1-6; D: .; V: TRBV4-1; size: .; DNA: TGCGCCAGCAGCCAAGATTCAGGCGGGGGGGGCCATTCACCCCTCCACTTT; CDR3: CASSQDSGGGGHSPLHF
J: TRBJ1-2; D: .; V: TRBV10-2; size: few; DNA: TGCGCCAGCAGTGAGTCGCGGGGTAGGAGTTATGGCTACACCTTC; CDR3: CASSESRGRSYGYTF